Listed here is a single TCR beta chain. In germline, CDR1 is LGHDT, CDR2 YNNKEL (reference sequence). This CDR3 is built from 15 residues. Trimming took off 4 bases at V and 4 bases at J, with 16 bases between the two ends. The sample belongs to a study of blood T cell repertoires in COVID-19. Study summary: There were acute and convalescent COVID-19 samples, and they came from the United States, Italy and Spain.

Using immunoSEQ multiplex PCR, the repertoire was profiled, and TCRdb retains in-frame clones only, with some absent. This sample has fewer than 60,000 clones; 70% to 85% occur once, and the top ten carry 9.5% to 13%. The chain links TRBV3-1 (or the pseudogene TRBV3-2) to TRBJ2-5, with D possibly TRBD2 on 6 matching bases. The sequenced sample was peripheral blood. This TCR was recovered from an elderly man with COVID-19, enrolled during active disease. The CDR3 here is CASSRPPTSRETQYF. CDR3 nucleotide sequence: TGTGCCAGCAGCCGACCCCCGACTAGTCGAGAGACCCAGTACTTC.